These 30 T cell receptor beta chains originate from one sample sequenced in a study of blood T cell repertoires in COVID-19. TCRdb keeps only in-frame clones here, not all; method: immunoSEQ multiplex PCR. Of 300,000 to 350,000 clones listed, about nine tenths are singletons. Input material: peripheral blood. Every receptor here comes from a woman aged 25 to 45 with COVID-19, enrolled during active disease.

The chain joins TRBV19 to TRBJ2-1, with TRBD2 matching over 8 bases. After removal of 5 bases from V and 2 bases from J, the junction contained 11 bases not matched to a gene. The length of the CDR3 is 17 residues. The germline gives CDR1 LNHDA, CDR2 SQIVND (reference sequence). The DNA of the CDR3 is TGTGCCAGTAGTCCGTTCACCGGGACTAGAGCCTACAATGAGCAGTTCTTC. It is translated as CASSPFTGTRAYNEQFF. The whole variable domain, remainder taken from reference TRBV19 and TRBJ2-1, is DGGITQSPKYLFRKEGQNVTLSCEQNLNHDAMYWYRQDPGQGLRLIYYSQIVNDFQKGDIAEGYSVSREKKESFPLTVTSAQKNPTAFYLCASSPFTGTRAYNEQFFGPGTRLTVL.

This clone is a singleton in its sample. The chain has TRBV3-1 (or the pseudogene TRBV3-2) and TRBJ2-7; possible D gene TRBD1, 6 bases. Germline CDR1 is LGHDT and CDR2 is YNNKEL (reference sequence). The CDR3 runs 14 residues. The germline V and J ends were trimmed by 3 bases and 6 bases, with 15 bases remaining between them. The CDR3 nucleotides read TGTGCCAGCAGCCACGAGACAGGTGCCGGCGAGCAGTACTTC. Residues: CASSHETGAGEQYF.

CDR3 sequence (DNA): TGTGCCAGCAGCTTGGTGGGGCAGCGAGATACGCAGTATTTT. Protein product: CASSLVGQRDTQYF. V is TRBV5-4 and J is TRBJ2-3; D might be TRBD1 (5 bases). Germline CDR1 reads SGHNT; CDR2 reads YYREEE (reference sequence). V lost 0 bases and J lost 5, with 10 bases in between. The CDR3 loop spans 14 amino acids.

The chain carries TRBV27 and TRBJ2-7, with 10 bases fitting TRBD1. The CDR3 has 14 amino acids. Looked up from germline, CDR1 is MNHEY and CDR2 is SMNVEV (reference sequence). V was pared by 2 bases and J by 3 bases, with 1 base of the junction left unmatched. CDR3 region: CASSLGTGVYEQYF. The CDR3 bases are TGTGCCAGCAGTTTAGGGACAGGGGTCTACGAGCAGTACTTC.

The chain is built from TRBV28 and TRBJ1-2; 9 nucleotides agree with TRBD1. V gave up 3 bases and J gave up 6 bases; unmatched junction bases: 2. The CDR3 extends over 13 amino acids. Germline values: CDR1 MDHEN, CDR2 SYDVKM. The CDR3 region is CASSLGQGNGYTF. Written as DNA, the CDR3 is TGTGCCAGCAGTTTGGGACAGGGAAATGGCTACACCTTC.

This clone has only one observation. J is TRBJ2-3 and V is TRBV12-5; 7 bases agree with TRBD2. This CDR3 has 15 residues. CDR1 LGHNT and CDR2 FRNRAP come from the germline V gene. Trimming cost V 3 bases and J 6 bases; bases outside gene matches: 9. CDR3 protein: CASGLAGPGVDTQYF. CDR3 nucleotides: TGTGCTAGTGGTTTAGCGGGACCGGGAGTGGATACGCAGTATTTT. The whole variable domain, filled in from reference TRBV12-5 and TRBJ2-3, reads DARVTQTPRHKVTEMGQEVTMRCQPILGHNTVFWYRQTMMQGLELLAYFRNRAPLDDSGMPKDRFSAEMPDATLATLKIQPSEPRDSAVYFCASGLAGPGVDTQYFGPGTRLTVL.

The chain recombines TRBV21-1 with TRBJ2-2; the table calls TRBD1, which could not be checked here. TRBV21-1 is recorded as a pseudogene. There are 20 residues in the CDR3. The CDR3 sequence: CASSKVSGTGGSTNTGELFF. In DNA form, the CDR3 reads TGTGCCAGCAGCAAAGTCAGCGGAACAGGGGGTTCGACGAACACCGGGGAGCTGTTTTTT.

CDR3: CSVCNRGPNRTEAFF. CDR3 bases: TGCAGCGTTTGCAACAGGGGCCCCAATCGCACTGAAGCTTTCTTT. The chain is built from TRBV29-1 and TRBJ1-1; 7 bases agree with TRBD1. V lost 5 bases and J lost 4; bases outside the gene matches: 13. CDR1 SQVTM and CDR2 ANQGSEA come from the germline V gene. The CDR3 is made up of 15 amino acids.

The chain combines TRBV6-2 or TRBV6-3 with TRBJ1-4; no clear D. This CDR3 contains 15 residues. The ends were cut back, 2 bases at V and 6 bases at J, with 13 bases in the middle. The germline V gene encodes CDR1 MNHEY and CDR2 SVGEGT. The DNA of the CDR3 is TGTGCCAGCAGTTACGATACGCGGAAGTATGAAAAACTGTTTTTT. Protein sequence: CASSYDTRKYEKLFF.

CDR3 region: CASSPDRGAYGYTF. CDR3 nucleotides: TGTGCCAGCAGCCCAGACAGGGGCGCCTATGGCTACACCTTC. J is TRBJ1-2 and V is TRBV9; 8 nucleotides line up with TRBD1. The CDR3 covers 14 residues. Germline V gives CDR1 SGDLS, CDR2 YYNGEE. The J segment lost 4 bases and the V segment lost 4 bases, leaving 6 bases of the junction unmatched.

V is TRBV5-1 and J is TRBJ1-4; D gene unclear. V was trimmed by 4 bases and J by 7 bases, leaving 14 bases between them. The CDR3 length is 14 residues. The germline gives CDR1 SGHRS, CDR2 YFSETQ. CDR3 sequence (DNA): TGCGCCAGCAGCGTTGGACTAGGAGGTGAAAAACTGTTTTTT. Translated, it gives CASSVGLGGEKLFF.

The V gene is TRBV28, the J gene TRBJ1-2; the match to TRBD1 covers 8 bases. The CDR3 has 13 residues. Trimming removed 6 bases from V and 7 bases from J; junction bases left unmatched: 7. Germline V gene lookup returns CDR1 MDHEN and CDR2 SYDVKM. CDR3 loop: CASRTGARGGYTF. Here the CDR3 DNA reads TGTGCCAGCAGGACAGGGGCCCGGGGTGGCTACACCTTC.

The chain has TRBV27 and TRBJ2-1; 12 positions match TRBD1. After removal of 7 bases from V and 7 bases from J, the junction contained 5 bases not matched to a gene. The CDR3 consists of 14 residues. The V gene's germline CDR1 is MNHEY and CDR2 SMNVEV (reference sequence). DNA of the CDR3: TGTGCCAGCACTTGGGACAGGGGGCTAAATGAGCAGTTCTTC. Its protein is CASTWDRGLNEQFF.

This sequence joins TRBV30 and TRBJ2-1; 8 nucleotides agree with TRBD2. CDR1 and CDR2 from the germline V gene are GTSNPN and SVGIG (reference sequence). This CDR3 region has 13 residues. V lost 0 bases to trimming and J lost 12 bases; unmatched junction nucleotides: 7. CDR3 sequence reads: CAWSVRGGLRQFF. DNA of the CDR3: TGTGCCTGGAGTGTACGCGGGGGGCTAAGGCAGTTCTTC.

DNA of the CDR3: TGTGCCAGCAGTTTATCGATCAGGGGTAGGGAAAAACTGTTTTTT. It is translated as CASSLSIRGREKLFF. The V gene is TRBV27, the J gene TRBJ1-4; D perhaps matches TRBD1 (6 bases). CDR3 length: 15 amino acids. V was shortened by 0 bases and J by 8 bases, with 13 bases between the two germline ends. From germline, CDR1 is MNHEY and CDR2 SMNVEV (reference sequence).

This chain links TRBV19 with TRBJ1-2; tentatively, D is TRBD1 (5 bases). Germline V CDR1 and CDR2: LNHDA, SQIVND (reference sequence). This CDR3 is built from 13 residues. Deletions cut 4 bases from V and 6 bases from J, with 12 bases between. The CDR3 loop is CASSTGSGDGYTF. CDR3 bases: TGTGCCAGTAGTACCGGGTCGGGGGATGGCTACACCTTC.

V is TRBV19 and J is TRBJ1-1; D is uncertain. The CDR3 length is 14 residues. Germline V lookup: CDR1 LNHDA, CDR2 SQIVND (reference sequence). Trimming cost V 0 bases and J 7 bases, with 12 bases left between them. The CDR3 nucleotides are TGTGCCAGTAGTATAGAGGGTATATACAGTGAAGCTTTCTTT. It yields the protein CASSIEGIYSEAFF.

The J gene is TRBJ2-3, the V gene TRBV30; TRBD2 matches 8 bases. CDR3 length equals 14 residues. CDR1 GTSNPN and CDR2 SVGIG come from the germline V gene (reference sequence). The junction had 4 bases not matched to a gene; V was cut back by 5 bases and J by 0 bases. DNA of the CDR3: TGTGCCTGGGATAGCGGGGCAAGCACAGATACGCAGTATTTT. Amino acid sequence: CAWDSGASTDTQYF.

This chain joins TRBV7-3 and TRBJ2-1; D call uncertain. V lost 0 bases and J 6 bases, leaving 6 bases between the germline ends. This CDR3 is built from 13 residues. Per the germline V gene, CDR1 is SGHTA and CDR2 is FQGTGA. The CDR3 protein is CASSLTNGNEQFF. CDR3 nucleotides: TGTGCCAGCAGCTTAACGAACGGCAATGAGCAGTTCTTC.

Here the CDR3 DNA reads TGTGCCTGGAGCAGGGAAAGCTCTGGAAACACCATATATTTT. It yields the protein CAWSRESSGNTIYF. The chain couples TRBV30 to TRBJ1-3; a weak D match, TRBD1 (5 bases). The germline V gene encodes CDR1 GTSNPN and CDR2 SVGIG (reference sequence). Trimming took 3 bases from V and 0 from J, leaving 9 bases between them. The CDR3 loop spans 14 amino acids.

The chain joins TRBV7-8 to TRBJ1-2; 9 bases are shared with TRBD1. V lost 1 base to trimming and J lost 8 bases; unmatched junction nucleotides: 11. The CDR3 is 16 amino acids. Looked up from germline, CDR1 is SGHVS and CDR2 is FQNEAQ. The CDR3 DNA follows: TGTGCCAGCAGCTTAGAGAGACAGGGGGTGATATCGGGCTACACCTTC. Its protein product is CASSLERQGVISGYTF. Looking up the rest from reference TRBV7-8 and TRBJ1-2 gives the full variable domain: GAGVSQSPRYKVAKRGQDVALRCDPISGHVSLFWYQQALGQGPEFLTYFQNEAQLDKSGLPSDRFFAERPEGSVSTLKIQRTQQEDSAVYLCASSLERQGVISGYTFGSGTRLTVV.

This sequence joins TRBV19 and TRBJ2-7, with a tentative D call TRBD1 (5 bases). Trimming removed 2 bases from V and 0 bases from J, with 17 bases in between. The CDR3 is made up of 17 amino acids. The V gene's germline CDR1 is LNHDA and CDR2 SQIVND (reference sequence). The DNA of the CDR3 is TGTGCCAGTAGTATAAAGGACACATTTTTGAACTCCTACGAGCAGTACTTC. It translates to CASSIKDTFLNSYEQYF.

J is TRBJ2-5 and V is TRBV10-1; D is perhaps TRBD1 (5 bases). The V gene's germline CDR1 is WNHNN and CDR2 SYGVQD (reference sequence). Between the trimmed V and J ends, which lost 0 bases and 5 bases, there was a span of 10 bases. The CDR3 runs 14 residues. The chain's CDR3 is CASSESGQGETQYF. CDR3 sequence (DNA): TGCGCCAGCAGTGAGTCGGGGCAGGGTGAGACCCAGTACTTC.

The gene calls are TRBV13 and TRBJ2-3; tentative D call: TRBD2 (5 bases). Looked up from germline, CDR1 is PRHDT and CDR2 is FYEKMQ (reference sequence). This CDR3 has 16 amino acids. Trimming pared 3 bases from V and 0 bases from J, leaving 13 bases between. CDR3 nucleotide sequence: TGTGCCAGCAGCTTTCGGGGAATTAGAAGCACAGATACGCAGTATTTT. As protein: CASSFRGIRSTDTQYF.

The gene calls are TRBV7-9 and TRBJ2-3; 9 positions match TRBD2. Germline CDR1 reads SEHNR; CDR2 reads FQNEAQ (reference sequence). J lost 5 bases, V lost 11 bases, and 14 bases had no gene match. This CDR3 has 15 residues. CDR3 in DNA: TGTGCCGTAGATAGCGGGAGTCTTTTAGGAGATACGCAGTATTTT. It yields the protein CAVDSGSLLGDTQYF. The whole variable domain, remainder taken from reference TRBV7-9 and TRBJ2-3, is DTGVSQNPRHKITKRGQNVTFRCDPISEHNRLYWYRQTLGQGPEFLTYFQNEAQLEKSRLLSDRFSAERPKGSFSTLEIQRTEQGDSAMYLCAVDSGSLLGDTQYFGPGTRLTVL.

The V gene is TRBV30, the J gene TRBJ2-7; D is possibly TRBD1 (6 bases). Germline CDR1 GTSNPN, CDR2 SVGIG (reference sequence). Trimming removed 1 base from V and 5 bases from J, with 12 bases in between. The CDR3 has 13 amino acids. The CDR3 loop is CAWSGQEFDEQYF. CDR3 bases: TGTGCCTGGAGTGGACAGGAGTTTGACGAGCAGTACTTC. The full variable domain, in which reference TRBV30 and TRBJ2-7 provide the parts outside the CDR3, is SQTIHQWPATLVQPVGSPLSLECTVEGTSNPNLYWYRQAAGRGLQLLFYSVGIGQISSEVPQNLSASRPQDRQFILSSKKLLLSDSGFYLCAWSGQEFDEQYFGPGTRLTVT.

Comment on this clone: Germline is not matched at one junction end, which may reflect a read error. This chain links TRBV28 with TRBJ1-2; possibly TRBD1 for D (6 bases). The CDR3 sequence is 13 residues long. Germline CDR1 is MDHEN and CDR2 is SYDVKM. The CDR3 nucleotides read TGTGCCACCACATTGGGGGGGCTGAGAGGCTGCACCTTC. This sequence encodes CATTLGGLRGCTF.

The J gene is TRBJ2-1, the V gene TRBV5-4; TRBD1 agrees at 11 bases. The germline CDR1 and CDR2 sequences are SGHNT and YYREEE (reference sequence). The CDR3 runs 17 residues. J was trimmed by 4 bases and V by 4 bases; bases with no gene match: 10. CDR3 in amino acids: CASSPGTGGTSYNEQFF. CDR3 DNA sequence: TGTGCCAGCAGCCCCGGGACAGGGGGGACTTCTTACAATGAGCAGTTCTTC. The full variable domain, its missing parts supplied by reference TRBV5-4 and TRBJ2-1, is ETGVTQSPTHLIKTRGQQVTLRCSSQSGHNTVSWYQQALGQGPQFIFQYYREEENGRGNFPPRFSGLQFPNYSSELNVNALELDDSALYLCASSPGTGGTSYNEQFFGPGTRLTVL.

V usage is TRBV10-3 and J usage is TRBJ2-1, with 7 bases aligning to TRBD2. Germline CDR1 reads ENHRY; CDR2 reads SYGVKD. V shed 3 bases and J 9 bases; nucleotides not matched to a gene: 8. The CDR3 has 14 residues. Written as DNA, the CDR3 is TGTGCCATCAGTGAAGGCGGGAGTGAGGGTGAGCAGTTCTTC. It is translated as CAISEGGSEGEQFF.

The V gene is TRBV11-2, the J gene TRBJ2-3; a weak D match, TRBD1 (5 bases). CDR1 and CDR2 (germline): SGHAT, FQNNGV. The CDR3 is made up of 17 amino acids. Trimming stripped 5 bases from V and 2 bases from J, with 20 bases between. The chain's CDR3 is CASSPIGQGGLTDTQYF. The CDR3 DNA sequence: TGTGCCAGCAGCCCGATAGGGCAGGGCGGTCTCACAGATACGCAGTATTTT.